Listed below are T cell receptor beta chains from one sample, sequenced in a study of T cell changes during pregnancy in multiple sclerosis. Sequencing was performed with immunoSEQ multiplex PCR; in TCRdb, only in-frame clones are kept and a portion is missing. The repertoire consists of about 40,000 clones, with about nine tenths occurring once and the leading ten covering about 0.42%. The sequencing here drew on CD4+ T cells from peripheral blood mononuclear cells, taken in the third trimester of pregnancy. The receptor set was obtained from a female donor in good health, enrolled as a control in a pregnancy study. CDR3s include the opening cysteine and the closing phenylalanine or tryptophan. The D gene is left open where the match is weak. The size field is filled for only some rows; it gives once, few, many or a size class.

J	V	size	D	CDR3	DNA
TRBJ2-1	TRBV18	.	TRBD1	CASSGTGQGYNEQFF	TGTGCCAGCTCAGGAACGGGACAGGGGTACAATGAGCAGTTCTTC
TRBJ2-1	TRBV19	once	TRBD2	CAASGDSYNEQFF	TGTGCCGCTAGCGGGGACTCCTACAATGAGCAGTTCTTC
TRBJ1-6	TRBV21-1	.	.	CASSKGGEGDNSPLHF	TGTGCCAGCAGCAAAGGGGGGGAAGGGGATAATTCACCCCTCCACTTT
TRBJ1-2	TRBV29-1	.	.	CSVLRQVDGYTF	TGCAGCGTTTTAAGACAGGTGGACGGCTACACCTTC
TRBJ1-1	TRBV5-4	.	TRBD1	CASSFGGTGFSRNTEAFF	TGTGCCAGCAGCTTTGGAGGGACAGGGTTCTCCAGGAACACTGAAGCTTTCTTT
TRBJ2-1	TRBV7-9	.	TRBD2	CASTELGGSADEQFF	TGTGCCAGCACCGAGCTCGGGGGGTCCGCGGATGAGCAGTTCTTC
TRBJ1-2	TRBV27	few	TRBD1	CASSRQGTVPNYGYTF	TGTGCCAGCAGCAGACAGGGAACAGTACCTAACTATGGCTACACCTTC
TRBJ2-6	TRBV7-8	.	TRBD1	CASSTRDRGQPGANVLTF	TGTGCCAGCAGCACCCGGGACAGGGGTCAACCTGGGGCCAACGTCCTGACTTTC
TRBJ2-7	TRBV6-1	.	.	CASSERPGVYEQYF	TGTGCCAGCAGTGAAAGGCCAGGGGTCTACGAGCAGTACTTC
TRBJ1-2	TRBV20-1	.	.	CSASSGYGYTF	TGCAGTGCTTCTAGTGGCTATGGCTACACCTTC
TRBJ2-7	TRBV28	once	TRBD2	CASSVTSGGSYEQYF	TGTGCCAGCAGTGTCACTAGCGGCGGCTCCTACGAGCAGTACTTC
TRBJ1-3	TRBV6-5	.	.	CASSYQGLSGNTIYF	TGTGCCAGCAGTTACCAGGGTCTCTCTGGAAACACCATATATTTT
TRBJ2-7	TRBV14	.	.	CASSHRGGVGQYF	TGTGCCAGCAGCCACCGCGGCGGGGTCGGGCAGTACTTC
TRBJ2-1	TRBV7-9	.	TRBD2	CASSPPGLAGEVQFF	TGTGCCAGCAGCCCGCCTGGACTAGCGGGAGAAGTACAGTTCTTC
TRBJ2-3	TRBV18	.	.	CASSPSLASTDTQYF	TGTGCCAGCTCACCCTCCTTAGCGAGCACAGATACGCAGTATTTT
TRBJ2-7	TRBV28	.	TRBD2	CASPPSGPSSYEQYF	TGTGCCAGCCCCCCTAGCGGACCCTCCTCCTACGAGCAGTACTTC
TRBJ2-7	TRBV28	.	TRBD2	CASSPSTSGYYEQYF	TGTGCCAGCAGTCCCTCAACTAGCGGATACTACGAGCAGTACTTC
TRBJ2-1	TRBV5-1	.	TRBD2	CASSRLAGDNEQFF	TGCGCCAGCAGCCGACTAGCGGGGGACAATGAGCAGTTCTTC
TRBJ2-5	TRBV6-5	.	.	CASSYSPKQGGETQYF	TGTGCCAGCAGTTACTCTCCTAAACAGGGGGGGGAGACCCAGTACTTC
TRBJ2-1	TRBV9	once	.	CASSRSDTYSHEQFF	TGTGCCAGCAGCCGATCGGACACCTATAGTCATGAGCAGTTCTTC
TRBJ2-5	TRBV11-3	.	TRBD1	CASSFGGDRAETQYF	TGTGCCAGCAGCTTTGGGGGGGACAGGGCCGAGACCCAGTACTTC
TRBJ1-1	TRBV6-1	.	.	CASTARGTEAFF	TGTGCCAGCACTGCGCGGGGCACTGAAGCTTTCTTT
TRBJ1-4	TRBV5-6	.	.	CASSLGGPDNEKLFF	TGTGCCAGCAGCTTGGGCGGGCCGGATAATGAAAAACTGTTTTTT
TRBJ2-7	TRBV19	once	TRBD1	CASSMGQYSYEQYF	TGTGCCAGTAGTATGGGACAGTACTCCTACGAGCAGTACTTC
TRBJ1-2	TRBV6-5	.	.	CASSLDSYGYTF	TGTGCCAGCAGTCTCGACAGCTATGGCTACACCTTC
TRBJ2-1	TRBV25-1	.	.	CASSDTGLISHNEQFF	TGTGCCAGCAGTGACACAGGTCTTATCTCCCACAATGAGCAGTTCTTC
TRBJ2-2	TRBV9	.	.	CASSVRVQGPGELFF	TGTGCCAGCAGCGTAAGGGTTCAGGGTCCCGGGGAGCTGTTTTTT
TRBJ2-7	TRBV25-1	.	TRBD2	CASSEWSGAYEQYF	TGTGCCAGCAGTGAATGGAGCGGGGCCTACGAGCAGTACTTC
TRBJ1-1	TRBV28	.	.	CASSLFRQVNTEAFF	TGTGCCAGCAGTTTATTCCGACAGGTGAACACTGAAGCTTTCTTT
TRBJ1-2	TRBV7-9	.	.	CASSLDAEYGYTF	TGTGCCAGCAGCTTAGATGCGGAATATGGCTACACCTTC
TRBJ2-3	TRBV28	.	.	CASSPHGTSTDTQYF	TGTGCCAGCAGTCCTCACGGGACTAGCACAGATACGCAGTATTTT
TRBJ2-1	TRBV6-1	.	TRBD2	CASSGLRGRAHEQFF	TGTGCCAGCAGTGGACTCCGCGGGAGGGCCCATGAGCAGTTCTTC
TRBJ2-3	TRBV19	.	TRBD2	CASRQVGLESTDTQYF	TGTGCCAGCCGGCAGGTGGGACTAGAAAGCACAGATACGCAGTATTTT
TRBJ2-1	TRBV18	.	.	CASSPPSVYEQFF	TGTGCCAGCTCACCACCGAGCGTGTATGAGCAGTTCTTC
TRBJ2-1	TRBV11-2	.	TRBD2	CASSLDSSGGWSSYNEQFF	TGTGCCAGCAGCTTAGATTCTAGCGGGGGGTGGAGCTCCTACAATGAGCAGTTCTTC
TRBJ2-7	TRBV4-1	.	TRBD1	CASSLVQGIYEQYF	TGCGCCAGCAGCCTAGTACAGGGGATCTACGAGCAGTACTTC
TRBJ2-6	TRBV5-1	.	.	CASSANRGAGANVLTF	TGCGCCAGCAGCGCGAATCGCGGGGCTGGGGCCAACGTCCTGACTTTC
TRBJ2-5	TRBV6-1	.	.	CASTPGLAFQETQYF	TGTGCCAGCACTCCGGGACTCGCCTTCCAAGAGACCCAGTACTTC
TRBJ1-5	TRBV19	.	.	CASSIGDRDYSNQPQHF	TGTGCCAGTAGTATTGGGGATCGAGACTATAGCAATCAGCCCCAGCATTTT
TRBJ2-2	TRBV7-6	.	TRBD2	CASSSLAGANTGELFF	TGTGCCAGCAGCTCGTTAGCGGGAGCGAACACCGGGGAGCTGTTTTTT
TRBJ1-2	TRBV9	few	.	CASSVAGLSYGYTF	TGTGCCAGCAGCGTAGCGGGACTGTCTTATGGCTACACCTTC
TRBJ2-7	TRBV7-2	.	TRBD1	CASSLVAGGSYEQYF	TGTGCCAGCAGCTTAGTGGCAGGGGGCTCCTACGAGCAGTACTTC
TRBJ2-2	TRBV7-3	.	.	CASSPGLANTGELFF	TGTGCCAGCAGCCCCGGACTGGCGAACACCGGGGAGCTGTTTTTT
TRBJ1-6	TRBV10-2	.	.	CASRGTVNNSPLHF	TGCGCCAGCCGCGGGACGGTTAATAATTCACCCCTCCACTTT
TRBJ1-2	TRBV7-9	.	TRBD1	CASSSTGTGTSNYGYTF	TGTGCCAGCAGCTCGACGGGGACAGGAACTTCTAACTATGGCTACACCTTC
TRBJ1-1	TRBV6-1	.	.	CASSLSNTEAFF	TGTGCCAGCAGTCTATCGAACACTGAAGCTTTCTTT
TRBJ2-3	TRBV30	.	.	CASGEATDTQYF	TGTGCCTCCGGGGAGGCCACAGATACGCAGTATTTT
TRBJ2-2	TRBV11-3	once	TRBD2	CASSLRGGRSGELFF	TGTGCCAGCAGCCTACGGGGCGGGAGGTCCGGGGAGCTGTTTTTT
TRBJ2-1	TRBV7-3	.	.	CASSQIWLAAYNEQFF	TGTGCCAGCAGCCAGATTTGGCTAGCAGCCTACAATGAGCAGTTCTTC
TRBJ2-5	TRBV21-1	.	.	CASSPGSIGDGGVFETQYF	TGTGCCAGCAGCCCTGGGAGCATCGGAGATGGGGGGGTTTTCGAGACCCAGTACTTC
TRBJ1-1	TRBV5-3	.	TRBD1	CARSPLPGQSNTEAFF	TGTGCCAGAAGCCCCCTCCCGGGACAGTCGAACACTGAAGCTTTCTTT
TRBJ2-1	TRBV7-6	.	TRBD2	CASSLGLAEYNEQFF	TGTGCCAGCAGCTTAGGTCTAGCGGAGTACAATGAGCAGTTCTTC
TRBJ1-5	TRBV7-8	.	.	CASSLQYAGNQPQHF	TGTGCCAGCAGCTTACAATACGCGGGTAATCAGCCCCAGCATTTT